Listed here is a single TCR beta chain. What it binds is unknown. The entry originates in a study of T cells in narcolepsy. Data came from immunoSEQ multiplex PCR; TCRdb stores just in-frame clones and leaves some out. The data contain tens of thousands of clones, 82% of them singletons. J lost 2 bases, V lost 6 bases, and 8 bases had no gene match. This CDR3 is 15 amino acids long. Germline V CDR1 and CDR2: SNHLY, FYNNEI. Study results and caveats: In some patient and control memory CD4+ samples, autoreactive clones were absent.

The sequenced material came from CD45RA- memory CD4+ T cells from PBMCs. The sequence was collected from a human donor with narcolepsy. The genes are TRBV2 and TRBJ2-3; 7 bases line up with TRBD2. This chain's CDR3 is CASSLGGSATDTQYF. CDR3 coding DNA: TGTGCCAGCAGCTTAGGCGGGAGTGCCACAGATACGCAGTATTTT.